The 28 T cell receptor beta chains below come from one sample, sequenced in a study of tumor-infiltrating lymphocytes in primary liver carcinoma. RNA and DNA were co-extracted from about 19-30 mg of unsorted bulk tissue. The investigators made TCR beta cDNA from about 510 ng total RNA, using a constant-region primer. Modified slightly, ARM-PCR produced TCR beta libraries over three nested multiplex PCR rounds. Each of the first two PCR rounds ran nine to ten cycles with TRBV1-TRBV30 forward and C-beta reverse primers. From the multiplex PCR reads, TCRdb called clonotypes with MiXCR, one entry per CDR3 protein. The sample holds fewer than 25,000 distinct CDR3 sequences; roughly 70% are singletons and the top ten take around 40%. The sequenced sample was liver tumor tissue from sampling region 1. Subset specified: tumor region T1, superior pole. The receptors shown here come from a man in his forties or fifties with primary liver carcinoma and hepatitis B virus infection.

For this clonotype: The CDR3 does not end in the conserved phenylalanine or tryptophan, so this is likely a read error. The rearrangement joins TRBV11-2 to TRBJ2-3; no firm D call. CDR3 length: 13 amino acids. The germline V gene encodes CDR1 SGHAT and CDR2 FQNNGV. The CDR3 nucleotides read TGTGCCAGCAGTTTGATTAGCACAGTTACGCAGTATTCT. It yields the protein CASSLISTVTQYS.

As regards this clonotype: The junction and the germline gene differ at one end; a read error may be behind it. This rearrangement joins TRBV5-1 to TRBJ2-3; D remains ambiguous. This CDR3 has 13 residues. Germline CDR1 SGHRS, CDR2 YFSETQ. The CDR3 DNA sequence: TGCGCCAGCAGTCTCCTAAGAACCGATATGCAGTATTTT. Encoded protein: CASSLLRTDMQYF. Together with reference TRBV5-1 and TRBJ2-3, the CDR3 gives the full variable domain: KAGVTQTPRYLIKTRGQQVTLSCSPISGHRSVSWYQQTPGQGLQFLFEYFSETQRNKGNFPGRFSGRQFSNSRSEMNVSTLELGDSALYLCASSLLRTDMQYFGPGTRLTVL.

This rearrangement joins TRBV6-5 to TRBJ2-7, with 12 bases that match TRBD2. The CDR3 extends over 15 amino acids. Germline loops: CDR1 MNHEY, CDR2 SVGAGI. With 10 bases clipped from V and 3 bases from J, the junction kept 10 bases outside the gene matches. This chain's CDR3 is CAIHSSGRGFYEQYF. For the CDR3, the DNA is TGTGCCATCCATTCTAGCGGGAGGGGATTCTACGAGCAGTACTTC.

Note on this clonotype: This clone may be a read error of a much larger clone one base away. Because the CDR3's place on the DNA is in doubt, the DNA is left out and the CDR3 is given as listed by TCRdb. J is TRBJ1-1 and V is TRBV6-6. Germline CDR1 and CDR2: MNHNY and SVGAGI (reference sequence). Counting both end residues, the CDR3 totals 13 amino acids. The CDR3: CASSTWVATGALF.

As concerns this clonotype: This may be a read error: a much more frequent sequence differs by one nucleotide. This chain connects TRBV11-1 to TRBJ2-7; 7 nucleotides match TRBD1. The CDR3 length is 14 residues. Germline values: CDR1 SGHAT, CDR2 FQDESV (reference sequence). The chain's CDR3 is CVNSLRTGVYEQYF. CDR3 DNA sequence: TGTGTCAACAGCTTACGGACAGGCGTCTACGAGCAGTACTTC.

This chain uses TRBV11-2 with TRBJ2-5; 8 positions agree with TRBD1. The length of the CDR3 is 16 residues. CDR1 is SGHAT and CDR2 is FQNNGV in the germline V gene. The CDR3 loop reads CTCSLTAGGSGVTQYF. As DNA, the CDR3 is TGTACCTGCAGTTTAACAGCAGGGGGCTCGGGGGTGACCCAGTACTTC.

This chain joins TRBV7-2 and TRBJ2-5, with D tentatively TRBD1 (6 bases). Trimming removed 8 bases at V and 3 bases at J, with 25 bases between. Germline values: CDR1 SGHTA, CDR2 FQGNSA. CDR3 length: 17 amino acids. The CDR3 DNA reads TGTGCCAGCGGCTCTCCTTTGGGGACAATAGACGAAGAGACCCAGTACTTC. This gives the protein CASGSPLGTIDEETQYF.

This clonotype appeared a single time. A much larger clone is a single base away; this may be a read error. The chain uses TRBV9 and TRBJ2-1; D uncertain. CDR3 length: 16 amino acids. Germline assignment: CDR1 SGDLS and CDR2 YYNGEE. The CDR3 protein is CASSVGSQISYNELFF. The CDR3 DNA is TGTGCCAGCAGCGTAGGATCGCAAATCTCCTACAATGAGCTGTTCTTC.

A word on this clonotype: This sequence may be a read error, since a much larger clone differs from it by one base. The gene calls are TRBV11-2 and TRBJ2-7; weak D call: TRBD2 (6 bases). The CDR3 covers 14 residues. Germline loops: CDR1 SGHAT, CDR2 FQNNGV. CDR3 amino acids: CAGSLEGGPYEQYF. As DNA, the CDR3 is TGTGCCGGCAGCTTAGAAGGAGGGCCCTACGAGCAGTACTTC.

Regarding this clonotype: It may be a read error: a sequence one base away is much more abundant. The genes are TRBV11-2 and TRBJ2-5, with 8 bases that match TRBD2. CDR3 length equals 16 residues. Germline V gene data show CDR1 as SGHAT and CDR2 as FQNNGV. CDR3 region: CASSQAPGGGNGTQCF. Written as DNA, the CDR3 is TGTGCCAGCAGCCAAGCTCCTGGCGGGGGGAATGGGACCCAGTGCTTC.

This clonotype was seen ten or more times. A much larger clone differs from this one at a single base, so this may be a read error. This rearrangement joins TRBV11-2 to TRBJ2-5; D gene uncertain. The J call may not be correct, given that the DNA end is closer to TRBJ2-7. Per the germline V gene, CDR1 is SGHAT and CDR2 is FQNNGV. This CDR3 region has 14 residues. This chain's CDR3 is CVSSLTDGAYEQYF. In DNA form, the CDR3 reads TGTGTCAGCAGCTTAACCGACGGAGCCTACGAGCAGTACTTC.

This clonotype was counted at least ten times. Mismatch with germline at one junction end may stem from a read error. The chain links TRBV11-2 to TRBJ1-1; D call uncertain. Germline assignment: CDR1 SGHAT and CDR2 FQNNGV. This CDR3 has 14 residues. The CDR3 coding sequence is TGTGCCGGCAGCTTAACGGCCTTCGACACTGAAGCTCTCTTT. Translated: CAGSLTAFDTEALF.

With respect to this clonotype: A much larger clone is a single base away; this may be a read error. This chain connects TRBV20-1 to TRBJ1-6; 9 bases fit TRBD1. The CDR3 runs to 18 residues. From germline, CDR1 is DFQATT and CDR2 SNEGSKA (reference sequence). The CDR3, as DNA: TGCATTGCTAGAGATAGGGACAGGGTGTGGGGAGAGAATTCACCCCTCCACTTT. It is translated as CIARDRDRVWGENSPLHF.

This clonotype was detected once. A junction end diverges from the germline sequence, so it may reflect a read error. V and J are TRBV6-5 and TRBJ1-5; D gene unclear. The CDR3 covers 14 residues. Germline V CDR1 and CDR2: MNHEY, SVGAGI. CDR3 amino acids: CASSHSRTNSVQHF. The CDR3 nucleotides read TGTGCCAGCAGTCACTCGAGAACTAATAGTGTACAGCATTTT.

As regards this clonotype: An end of the junction does not agree with germline; a read error may underlie this. The J gene is TRBJ2-3, the V gene TRBV4-3, with D unclear. Germline V gives CDR1 LGHNA, CDR2 YSLEER. CDR3 length: 15 amino acids. DNA for the CDR3: TGCGCCAGCAACCAAGAAGTCGTCTTAGCAGATATGCAGTATTTT. Translation: CASNQEVVLADMQYF.

In its sample, this clonotype was seen many times. This rearrangement joins TRBV11-2 to TRBJ2-7; TRBD1 aligns across 7 bases. Germline loops: CDR1 SGHAT, CDR2 FQNNGV. The CDR3 totals 15 residues. Trimming removed 1 base from V and 0 bases from J; junction bases left unmatched: 3. The CDR3 DNA is TGTGCCAGCAGCTTAGCGGGACAGCCCTCCTACGAGCAGTACTTC. Its protein is CASSLAGQPSYEQYF.

As concerns this clonotype: One end of the junction does not line up with germline, which may come from a read error. V usage is TRBV10-3 and J usage is TRBJ2-3; D perhaps matches TRBD1 (6 bases). This CDR3 spans 14 amino acids. Germline values: CDR1 ENHRY, CDR2 SYGVKD. The DNA for the CDR3 is TGTGACATCGGGGCAGGGGCTAGCACAGATACGCAATATTTT. Translation: CDIGAGASTDTQYF.

In its sample, this clonotype was seen a few times. The junction shows a germline mismatch at one end, possibly a read error. The chain uses TRBV28 and TRBJ2-7, with 10 bases matching TRBD2. This CDR3 spans 14 amino acids. The germline V gene has CDR1 MDHEN and CDR2 SYDVKM. The CDR3: CASSALAGVYDQYF. For the CDR3, the DNA is TGTGCCAGCAGTGCCCTAGCGGGAGTCTACGATCAGTACTTC.

Remarks on this clonotype: One end of the junction fails to match germline, which may point to a read error. The CDR3: CPSSAPGDSSYNEQFF. The DNA for the CDR3 is TGTCCCAGCAGCGCGCCAGGAGACAGTTCCTACAATGAGCAGTTCTTC. V gene TRBV14 combines with J gene TRBJ2-1, with D perhaps matching TRBD1 (5 bases). The CDR3 totals 16 residues. CDR1 SGHDN and CDR2 FVKESK come from the germline V gene.

In its sample, this clonotype was seen many times. The J gene is TRBJ2-5, the V gene TRBV29-1, with TRBD2 matching 8 bases. Germline CDR1 is SQVTM and CDR2 is ANQGSEA. The CDR3 loop spans 13 amino acids. The junction had 3 bases not matched to a gene; V was cut back by 5 bases and J by 1 base. For the CDR3, the DNA is TGCAGCGTTCAGCGGGGGACCCAAGAGACCCAGTACTTC. This gives the protein CSVQRGTQETQYF.

Worth noting for this clonotype: The junction departs from germline at one end; a sequencing error may be responsible. The genes are TRBV11-2 and TRBJ2-5; possible D gene TRBD2, 5 bases. The V gene's germline CDR1 is SGHAT and CDR2 FQNNGV. This CDR3 is 16 amino acids long. CDR3 in amino acids: CACSQTSGGWKETQYF. CDR3 sequence (DNA): TGTGCCTGCAGTCAAACTTCTGGCGGGTGGAAAGAGACCCAGTACTTC.

This clonotype counts as medium-sized. The rearrangement joins TRBV6-5 to TRBJ1-4; a possible D gene is TRBD1 (5 bases). Germline values: CDR1 MNHEY, CDR2 SVGAGI. This CDR3 contains 13 residues. Trimming took 5 bases from V and 7 from J, leaving 11 bases between them. CDR3 DNA: TGTGCCAGCAGTCTCACTAGGGGTGAAAAACTGTTTTTT. Its protein product is CASSLTRGEKLFF.

A single count supports this clonotype. At one of its ends the junction is not consistent with the germline gene, which may arise from a read error. The rearrangement links TRBV11-2 to TRBJ2-7; unclear D gene. The V gene's germline CDR1 is SGHAT and CDR2 FQNNGV. This CDR3 comprises 15 residues. The CDR3 protein is CAGSLESAIPGEQYF. The CDR3 DNA follows: TGTGCCGGCAGCTTAGAGTCCGCGATCCCTGGCGAGCAGTACTTC.

Note on this clonotype: This may stem from a read error, because a much larger clone lies one nucleotide away. J is TRBJ2-7 and V is TRBV15, with D tentatively TRBD2 (5 bases). There are 16 residues in the CDR3. CDR1 LNHNV and CDR2 YYDKDF come from the germline V gene (reference sequence). The CDR3 here is CAASREPEVGDGEQYF. The DNA of the CDR3 is TGTGCCGCCAGCAGAGAACCGGAGGTTGGGGATGGCGAGCAGTACTTC. The full variable domain, rest sourced from reference TRBV15 and TRBJ2-7, is DAMVIQNPRYQVTQFGKPVTLSCSQTLNHNVMYWYQQKSSQAPKLLFHYYDKDFNNEADTPDNFQSRRPNTSFCFLDIRSPGLGDTAMYLCAASREPEVGDGEQYFGPGTRLTVT.

Details on this clonotype: Just one base apart from a much larger clone, this may be a read error. V is TRBV21-1 and J is TRBJ2-7; the D call of TRBD1 is as the table states it, not checked on the DNA. TRBV21-1 has pseudogene status. The CDR3 spans 14 residues. The CDR3, as DNA: TGTGCCAGCAGCAGACCGAGACACTCCTACGAGCAGTACTTC. It specifies CASSRPRHSYEQYF.

This clonotype ranks as medium-sized (0.01 to 0.1%). The V and J genes are TRBV14 and TRBJ2-1; 8 nucleotides line up with TRBD1. V gave up 0 bases and J gave up 4 bases; unmatched junction bases: 5. Germline V lookup: CDR1 SGHDN, CDR2 FVKESK. The CDR3 has 16 amino acids. CDR3 in amino acids: CASSQDFGQGYNEQFF. CDR3 bases: TGTGCCAGCAGCCAAGATTTCGGACAGGGTTACAATGAGCAGTTCTTC. Complete variable domain (other parts from reference TRBV14 and TRBJ2-1): EAGVTQFPSHSVIEKGQTVTLRCDPISGHDNLYWYRRVMGKEIKFLLHFVKESKQDESGMPNNRFLAERTGGTYSTLKVQPAELEDSGVYFCASSQDFGQGYNEQFFGPGTRLTVL.

This clonotype appeared once. No conserved phenylalanine or tryptophan is present at the end of the CDR3, so a read error is the likely explanation. This sequence joins TRBV4-1 and TRBJ1-2; D gene uncertain. Germline values: CDR1 MGHRA, CDR2 YSYEKL. The CDR3 contains 15 residues. The CDR3 sequence: CASSQDPEIDYGYTS. As DNA, the CDR3 is TGCGCCAGTAGCCAAGATCCGGAAATTGACTATGGCTACACCTCC.

The chain joins TRBV11-2 to TRBJ2-3, with D possibly TRBD2 on 5 matching bases. Germline V gene sequence: CDR1 SGHAT, CDR2 FQNNGV. Deletions cut 10 bases from V and 7 bases from J, with 15 bases between. CDR3 size: 12 residues. The CDR3 spells CANSATTNTQYF. The DNA of the CDR3 is TGTGCCAATAGCGCCACCACTAATACGCAGTATTTT.